This TCR beta chain was retrieved from a study of T cell responses to AZD1222 COVID-19 vaccine. Study results and caveats: Unmutated variant regions are reportedly the target of nearly half of TCRs that are spike-specific. Females outnumbered males among donors, who were mostly white British; clonal diversity was possibly underestimated. Only a handful of people who got AZD1222 tested seropositive at baseline.

Germline V gives CDR1 SGHAT, CDR2 FQNNGV. The CDR3 covers 17 residues. A note on this clone: Its target is not known. One end of the junction varies from germline; a read error may be responsible.

Using immunoSEQ multiplex PCR, the repertoire was profiled, and TCRdb retains in-frame clones only, with some absent. This sample has 150,000 or so clones, with approximately 90% found just once. The chain joins TRBV11-2 to TRBJ2-7, with D unresolved. This clonotype was sampled from an adult who received the AZD1222 COVID-19 vaccine. The sample in question was peripheral blood, obtained 28 days after the second AZD1222 dose. The CDR3 nucleotides are TGTGCCAGCAGCGTAGAGAGCTTCGGTTCCCCAGTATACGAGCAGTACTTC. It translates to CASSVESFGSPVYEQYF.